The 23 T cell receptor beta chains in this list originate from one sample, sequenced in a study of monozygotic twins with inflammatory bowel disease. TCRdb reprocessed the 5' RACE reads and keeps a single row for each CDR3 protein, giving no DNA. The listing contains some 450,000 distinct CDR3 sequences. The sequenced sample was blood. The receptors originated from a human donor with ulcerative colitis or Crohn's disease, or a healthy co-twin of an affected twin (not recorded which).

The gene calls are TRBV5-1 and TRBJ2-1; the D call of TRBD1 rests on TCRdb alone, since no DNA is present to check it. Germline V CDR1 and CDR2: SGHRS, YFSETQ. There are 14 residues in the CDR3. The CDR3 reads CASSFGQPVDEQFF.

The rearrangement uses TRBV29-1 and TRBJ2-5; TCRdb's D call, TRBD1, is unchecked because there is no DNA. The CDR3 contains 12 residues. The germline V gene encodes CDR1 SQVTM and CDR2 ANQGSEA. CDR3 protein: CSVGGIQETQYF.

This sequence joins TRBV7-2 and TRBJ1-2; the D gene TCRdb calls, TRBD1, cannot be checked with no DNA. Germline assignment: CDR1 SGHTA and CDR2 FQGNSA. CDR3 length: 15 residues. CDR3 region: CASSSRTGTFYGYTF.

The genes are TRBV5-1 and TRBJ1-5; the TRBD1 assignment by TCRdb is unverifiable without DNA. Germline V gene lookup returns CDR1 SGHRS and CDR2 YFSETQ. CDR3 size: 15 residues. Here the CDR3 reads CASSWEGAGDQPQHF.

The V call is TRBV28, the J call TRBJ1-6; TCRdb lists TRBD1, though no DNA is available to test this call. This CDR3 is built from 15 residues. Germline V gene lookup returns CDR1 MDHEN and CDR2 SYDVKM. CDR3 in amino acids: CASSFRQTYNSPLHF.

This chain joins TRBV27 and TRBJ2-3; the TRBD2 assignment by TCRdb is unverifiable without DNA. The CDR3 is 15 amino acids. CDR1 is MNHEY, CDR2 SMNVEV, per germline (reference sequence). This CDR3 reads CASSLGLSLTDTQYF.

The chain uses TRBV6-5 and TRBJ2-1; absent DNA, TCRdb's TRBD2 call cannot be checked. The germline V gene has CDR1 MNHEY and CDR2 SVGAGI. This CDR3 has 16 residues. The CDR3 reads CASSYSPEGSYNEQFF.

The V gene is TRBV19, the J gene TRBJ1-2; the TCRdb call, TRBD1, lacks DNA for checking. Germline V lookup: CDR1 LNHDA, CDR2 SQIVND (reference sequence). This CDR3 contains 14 residues. This CDR3 reads CASQDRGASRRYTF.

The chain combines TRBV7-3 with TRBJ2-3; TCRdb returns TRBD1, unconfirmable since there is no DNA. From germline, CDR1 is SGHTA and CDR2 FQGTGA. The CDR3 has 14 amino acids. The CDR3 here is CASSPRDGIFTQYF.

The J gene is TRBJ2-7, the V gene TRBV2; the D gene TCRdb calls, TRBD1, cannot be checked with no DNA. Germline V gives CDR1 SNHLY, CDR2 FYNNEI. The CDR3 extends over 14 amino acids. The CDR3 reads CASTNRGGLYEQYF. The entire variable domain, with the rest obtained from reference TRBV2 and TRBJ2-7, is as follows: EPEVTQTPSHQVTQMGQEVILRCVPISNHLYFYWYRQILGQKVEFLVSFYNNEISEKSEIFDDQFSVERPDGSNFTLKIRSTKLEDSAMYFCASTNRGGLYEQYFGPGTRLTVT.

V usage is TRBV29-1 and J usage is TRBJ2-1; TCRdb's D call, TRBD1, is unchecked because there is no DNA. From germline, CDR1 is SQVTM and CDR2 ANQGSEA. This CDR3 spans 13 amino acids. This CDR3 reads CSVEGQGSYEQFF.

The chain recombines TRBV6-2 or TRBV6-3 with TRBJ1-6; TCRdb lists TRBD1, though no DNA is available to test this call. CDR3 size: 14 residues. The germline CDR1 and CDR2 sequences are MNHEY and SVGEGT. The CDR3 is CASSSPRANSPLHF.

This rearrangement joins TRBV20-1 to TRBJ2-2; TCRdb calls TRBD2, which cannot be checked without DNA. The CDR3 contains 16 residues. CDR1 and CDR2 from the germline V gene are DFQATT and SNEGSKA (reference sequence). Here the CDR3 reads CSARLAGTPNTGELFF.

The rearrangement links TRBV4-2 to TRBJ2-3; TCRdb proposes TRBD2, but this gene call is untestable without DNA. Germline V gives CDR1 LGHNA, CDR2 YNFKEQ. This CDR3 contains 22 residues. The CDR3: CASSPLAGGPSVTHNFTDTQYF.

V gene TRBV28 combines with J gene TRBJ2-7; the TCRdb call, TRBD2, lacks DNA for checking. The CDR3 runs 16 residues. Looked up from germline, CDR1 is MDHEN and CDR2 is SYDVKM. CDR3 in amino acids: CASSLAGLASTYEQYF. Supplemented by reference TRBV28 and TRBJ2-7, the full variable domain reads DVKVTQSSRYLVKRTGEKVFLECVQDMDHENMFWYRQDPGLGLRLIYFSYDVKMKEKGDIPEGYSVSREKKERFSLILESASTNQTSMYLCASSLAGLASTYEQYFGPGTRLTVT.

The chain recombines TRBV4-2 with TRBJ2-7; the D call of TRBD2 rests on TCRdb alone, since no DNA is present to check it. The CDR3 extends over 14 amino acids. CDR1 is LGHNA and CDR2 is YNFKEQ in the germline V gene. The CDR3 sequence: CASSQGGVSYEQYF.

The V gene is TRBV15, the J gene TRBJ2-2; no DNA is available, so the TRBD1 call from TCRdb remains unchecked. This CDR3 has 14 amino acids. Germline V gene sequence: CDR1 LNHNV, CDR2 YYDKDF (reference sequence). CDR3 loop: CATVQGGNTGELFF.

V gene TRBV18 combines with J gene TRBJ2-7; TCRdb picks TRBD1, but there is no DNA to check that call. This CDR3 has 16 amino acids. Germline CDR1 and CDR2: KGHSH and LQKENI. CDR3 protein: CASSKLGQGVSYEQYF.

The gene calls are TRBV7-9 and TRBJ2-5. The germline V gene has CDR1 SEHNR and CDR2 FQNEAQ (reference sequence). This CDR3 is built from 13 residues. CDR3 loop: CASSPVAEETQYF.

The rearrangement links TRBV12-3 or TRBV12-4 to TRBJ2-7. The CDR3 length is 13 residues. CDR3 sequence: CASSQSRHHEQYF.

This chain uses TRBV20-1 with TRBJ2-2; no DNA is available, so the TRBD2 call from TCRdb remains unchecked. The CDR3 is made up of 15 amino acids. In germline, CDR1 is DFQATT, CDR2 SNEGSKA (reference sequence). CDR3 region: CSAPSLAGVGGELFF.

The V call is TRBV5-1, the J call TRBJ1-5; TCRdb gives TRBD1 as the D gene, but with no DNA this cannot be confirmed. CDR1 and CDR2 from the germline V gene are SGHRS and YFSETQ. The CDR3 consists of 16 residues. The CDR3 spells CASSILGGYYNQPQHF.

The chain has TRBV20-1 and TRBJ2-5; TCRdb's D call of TRBD2 is untestable without DNA. The CDR3 has 13 residues. Germline CDR1 reads DFQATT; CDR2 reads SNEGSKA (reference sequence). The CDR3 is CSALTAGVETQYF.